This entry concerns a single T cell receptor (beta chain). One end of the junction does not line up with germline, which may come from a read error. This specimen comes from a study of cytomegalovirus exposure and HLA in healthy donors. The CDR3 is made up of 14 amino acids. Germline CDR1 reads SSHAT; CDR2 reads FNYEAQ (reference sequence). The PCR had 60 Vbeta and 13 Jbeta primers. Sequenced by immunoSEQ multiplex PCR; TCRdb stores in-frame clones only, minus some. The data contain some 190,000 clones, about 69% of them singletons. The rearrangement joins TRBV7-7 to TRBJ2-1; 8 bases map to TRBD2. The receptor's source is a young man in good health and CMV-seropositive. Sample: PBMCs. In DNA, the CDR3 is TGTGCTAGCAGCTTAGCGGGGCAAAACAATGAGCAGTTCTTC. Translation gives CASSLAGQNNEQFF.